The entry that follows covers one T cell receptor beta chain sequence. The antigen it recognizes is unknown. No base quality information exists; no much larger clone differs at one position. The protocol used for the library was the immunoSEQ multiplex PCR assay. For the multiplex PCR, a mixture combining 60 forward primers for TCR Vbeta segments and 13 reverse primers for TCR Jbeta segments was used. The CDR3 region of rearranged TCR beta genes was amplified from genomic DNA by a multiplex PCR assay. On the Illumina HiSeq System, the amplified TCR beta libraries were sequenced as 87-base-pair reads. The original pipeline was this. A later analysis counted some 74 million unique TCR beta chains across the 640 or so repertoires, and 10 million to 11 million of these chains were shared by at least two donors. A nearest-neighbor algorithm error-corrected the raw reads and collapsed the reads into unique sequences, merging closely related sequences to remove PCR and sequencing errors. CDR3 sequences were aligned to IMGT reference sequences to assign V, D and J gene segments. For a sequence to be retained, at least a six-nucleotide match to both a V gene segment and a J gene segment was required. Rearrangements were classified as productive when the CDR3 lacked stop codons and remained in frame with V and J, and all other rearrangements were classified as non-productive. Following IMGT convention, CDR3 was defined as the stretch from the second conserved V-encoded cysteine up to the conserved J-encoded phenylalanine. The earlier analysis of about 590 of the donors excluded sequences that lacked an unambiguous match to a single V gene segment. An earlier analysis of approximately 590 of the donors classified V segments as functional when productive rearrangements were above 56.7% and as segregating when the standard deviation between donors was above 5%. A statistical classification framework was built to diagnose cytomegalovirus status from the catalog of TCR beta chain sequences. A later analysis assigned V and J genes by comparing TCR nucleotide sequences with IMGT/GENE-DB human TR gene sequences. Using the TCRdist pipeline, a later analysis assigned CDR3 sequences along with most-parsimonious VDJ recombination scenarios. In a later analysis, each TCR beta chain was defined by its CDR3 amino acid sequence together with its V-gene family, and reads without a unique V-gene family were excluded. A later analysis removed 550 to 650 highly shared, low-generation-probability nucleotide sequences to deal with suspected cross-contamination and a sequencing artifact. For each public chain, a later analysis derived a clonal expansion index from normalized ranks of inferred template counts within each repertoire. Generation probabilities in a later analysis came from a VDJ recombination model fitted to out-of-frame rearrangements, and those results were checked against IGoR. In a later analysis, TCR-TCR, TCR-HLA and TCR-CMV co-occurrence was scored with hypergeometric tests, and a repertoire-size bias correction was applied to TCR pairs. False discovery rates were estimated in a later analysis by permuting HLA or CMV assignments 20 times. A later analysis grouped co-occurring TCRs with DBSCAN, adding TCRdist sequence similarity when clustering within HLA-allele-positive subsets. Repertoires with fewer than 30,000 or more than 120,000 public chains were left out of co-occurrence clustering, as were about 5 repertoires with anomalous nucleotide sharing. TCRdb retrieved this table from immuneACCESS and kept in-frame rearrangements only. Not all clones are present; in checked studies, unresolved V genes account for under half, and no reason is known for the remainder. V, J and clone size are taken as reported in that table, and D and trimming were inferred from the DNA itself. This sample lists around 120,000 clones; 70% to 80% were detected once. The ten largest make up less than 3.5% of the sample.

The cohort was made up of 650 to 700 healthy bone marrow donors. At the time of sampling, all cohort members were nominally healthy, though unrecorded immune exposures were likely present. The donor was CMV seropositive and was included in the group of some 290 seropositive cohort members. Every donor gave a peripheral blood sample, and the peripheral blood mononuclear cells from that sample were used for TCR beta sequencing. Genomic DNA extraction from the blood cell samples was performed with the Qiagen DNeasy Blood Extraction Kit. These data are taken from a study of cytomegalovirus exposure and HLA in healthy donors (TCRdb year 2017). For context, the study as a whole: In an earlier analysis of roughly 500 of the donors, around 290 Gb of sequence data and approximately 100 million unique TCR beta sequences from roughly 200 million T cells were reported. Of the roughly 400 genotyped donors, approximately 82% fell in the genetic ancestry cluster associated with self-reported Caucasian donors. In a later genetic analysis, genome-wide SNP genotypes for about three fifths of the roughly 670 donors were used, and that subset was treated as a discovery cohort. The study combined high-throughput TCR immunosequencing, statistical association of individual TCRs with disease status, and machine learning to predict cytomegalovirus infection status. On average, roughly 240,000 unique TCR beta nucleotide sequences were sequenced per donor among 398 genotyped donors of the cohort, with roughly 19% of those sequences being non-productive. Along with the roughly 670-subject first cohort, a separate validation cohort of approximately 110 different subjects was used. The T cell repertoires of roughly 660 subjects were profiled by immunosequencing and related to cytomegalovirus serostatus. An early release covering 550 to 700 HLA-typed donors comprised about 300 gigabases of sequencing data and tens of millions of unique TCR sequences. In an earlier analysis of roughly 540 of the donors, high-throughput TCR beta sequencing was used to judge whether each TCR beta V gene segment behaved as functional or pseudogenic. Donor age, sex, ethnicity and CMV serostatus were compiled together with the repertoire data. Every repertoire in the discovery cohort had been generated on one and the same sequencing platform. Typing coverage differed by locus: A, B, C, DRB1 and DQB1 were typed in roughly 629-630 donors, DQA1 in around 500, DPA1 in around 600, and DPB1 in 472. In a later analysis, previously published TCR beta repertoires from roughly 710 donors were re-analyzed and high-resolution HLA genotyping was added so that TCR occurrence patterns could be studied. Rather than using new phenotypic data, the later analysis identified candidate immune exposures from TCR beta sequences and from how often those sequences occurred across donors. HLA typing covered class I and class II loci at four-digit resolution. About five DR-DQ haplotypes were handled as single units for association and clustering, since linkage in the cohort was strong. The study was designed to test whether signatures of past pathogen exposure could be identified by cataloging public T cell receptors.

The study at large found these results: According to a later analysis, TCR association rates differed among HLA loci, with DRB1 alleles showing the most associated TCRs and HLA-C alleles showing the fewest. Because the 87-base-pair reads could not distinguish some IMGT-functional V segments, including TRBV6-2 and TRBV6-3, those segments were excluded. According to the authors, the approach could potentially be generalized to other disease states and immunological phenotypes. A group of highly shared sequence variants was considered likely to be a technical artifact of the sequencing pipeline. A later analysis found that HLA-associated TCR beta chains were more clonally expanded and had lower generation probabilities than equally common non-associated chains. When HLA alleles, especially DR and DQ, strongly co-occurred, attributing TCR associations to individual alleles was difficult. Presence/absence analyses assumed roughly uniform sequencing depth across donors, an assumption that may not hold. Because HLA typing was missing for some donors at each locus, association tests included only the typed subset. In both the original and validation cohorts, the classifier was reported to diagnose cytomegalovirus status with high specificity and sensitivity. The earlier analysis of 450 to 700 of the donors excluded around 17 rarely observed V segments, including chromosome 9 orphons, because counts were too low. The study listed approximately 150 TCR beta chains as associated with cytomegalovirus. An earlier analysis of around 540 of the donors showed that most TCR beta V segments appeared in productive rearrangements either about 87% or about 30% of the time, which broadly matched IMGT annotations. Immune exposure information for the cohort was limited to CMV serostatus. Correlated functional status among segregating V segments might reflect linkage disequilibrium, but an unknown experimental factor could not be ruled out. In a later analysis, most CMV-associated TCR beta chains were found to appear HLA-restricted, with HLA associations seemingly driven largely by CMV exposure. A further reported finding was that TCR beta sequences accurately predicted the HLA-A and HLA-B alleles for most subjects in the first cohort. A later genetic analysis reported fewer N-insertions in productive TCRs among donors in an Asian-associated ancestry cluster than the roughly 690-donor mean. In vitro tests confirmed that a few of the cytomegalovirus-associated TCR beta chains recognize cytomegalovirus antigens. In this cohort, only TCR beta chains were sequenced, and detectable features were limited by the absence of alpha or paired-chain data. V-gene and J-gene trimming of TCR beta chains was associated with a missense DCLRE1C variant in a later genetic analysis, and the association was replicated in an independent cohort. A later analysis reported that several top co-occurrence clusters appeared linked to parvovirus B19, influenza, CMV and Epstein-Barr virus. Most TCR sequences were seen in very few donors, while some public TCRs were found in many individuals. A later analysis associated 15,000 to 20,000 TCR beta sequences with specific HLA alleles at a false discovery rate of 0.05.

Trimming at the junction amounts to 5 bases on V and 4 bases on J, and the germline ends lie 7 bases apart. The CDR3 starts with the cysteine, ends with the phenylalanine, and has 13 residues. Only the CDR3 DNA is retained, 39 bases long and in frame from the first base. As encoded in the germline V gene, CDR1 is SGHDT while CDR2 is YYEEEE. Specimen: PBMCs. Here the chain combines TRBV5-6 and TRBJ2-6, with no reliable assignment of the D segment. This TCR came from a man aged 45-60 years in good health and CMV-seropositive. DNA sequence: TGTGCCAGCAGTAGTACCGGGGCCAACGTCCTGACTTTC. Its coded protein is CASSSTGANVLTF.